Sequencing of this T cell receptor beta chain was carried out in a study of T cell repertoires in cytomegalovirus infection. Across the study: Public TCR beta signatures were indicative of both CMV infection and a matching HLA type.

Study-level results: Predominance within the ex vivo response was attributable to HLA-C-restricted CMV-specific TCR beta clonotypes.

In the case of this clonotype: The antigen remains unidentified.

The germline V and J ends were trimmed by 6 bases and 2 bases, with 16 bases remaining between them. The CDR3 runs 15 residues. MiXCR was run by TCRdb on the reads, yielding one entry per CDR3 protein. The table has roughly 730,000 distinct CDR3 sequences, 30% to 35% seen once; the top ten hold about 20%. The receptor's source is a human donor in good health (CMV status not recorded). Some clones in this sample may be carry-over from other donors' samples. Sequencing was performed on cultured PBMCs, taken from culture after CMV antigen stimulation. The gene calls are TRBV12-3 or TRBV12-4 and TRBJ1-2; D not resolved. DNA of the CDR3: TGTGCCAGCAGCCCTCTCCCGACGGTGAACTATGGCTACACCTTC. Amino acids: CASSPLPTVNYGYTF.